These 31 T cell receptor beta chains share one sample of origin, sequenced in a study of blood T cell repertoires in COVID-19. Clones were read by immunoSEQ multiplex PCR, and TCRdb kept only the in-frame ones, dropping some. The table has roughly 99,000 clones, approximately 79% seen once. The specimen was peripheral blood. Source of these receptors: a woman of 80 years or more with active or convalescent COVID-19.

In DNA form, the CDR3 reads TGTGCCTGGAGTCGGGTGCTCTATAATTCACCCCTCCACTTT. Translated: CAWSRVLYNSPLHF. The rearrangement uses TRBV30 and TRBJ1-6; D gene ambiguous. Germline CDR1 GTSNPN, CDR2 SVGIG (reference sequence). The CDR3 spans 14 residues. Trimming took 2 bases from V and 3 from J, leaving 8 bases between them.

This rearrangement joins TRBV6-1 to TRBJ2-5, with 10 bases identical to TRBD2. CDR1 and CDR2 (germline): MNHNS, SASEGT. The CDR3 consists of 15 residues. V was clipped by 1 base and J by 11 bases; unmatched bases: 10. The CDR3 reads CASSEVGLAGVSQYF. The CDR3, as DNA: TGTGCCAGCAGTGAAGTAGGGCTAGCGGGAGTAAGTCAGTACTTC.

This clone was recorded only once. The rearrangement joins TRBV29-1 to TRBJ1-5; D uncertain. V was cut by 4 bases and J by 1 base, with 8 bases left in between. Germline V lookup: CDR1 SQVTM, CDR2 ANQGSEA. The CDR3 has 13 amino acids. The CDR3 region has the DNA TGCAGCGTTGGGGCGGGGAGCAATCAGCCCCAGCATTTT. Its protein is CSVGAGSNQPQHF.

V is TRBV7-2 and J is TRBJ2-5; 7 bases align to TRBD1. Germline loops: CDR1 SGHTA, CDR2 FQGNSA. V lost 6 bases to trimming and J lost 0 bases; unmatched junction nucleotides: 4. The CDR3 totals 14 residues. The CDR3 here is CASSLGQYQETQYF. DNA for the CDR3: TGTGCCAGCAGTTTGGGACAGTACCAAGAGACCCAGTACTTC. Full variable domain (remainder filled in from reference TRBV7-2 and TRBJ2-5): GAGVSQSPSNKVTEKGKDVELRCDPISGHTALYWYRQSLGQGLEFLIYFQGNSAPDKSGLPSDRFSAERTGGSVSTLTIQRTQQEDSAVYLCASSLGQYQETQYFGPGTRLLVL.

This clone was observed a few times. V and J are TRBV2 and TRBJ1-6; 8 positions match TRBD1. Germline trimming cut 10 bases from V and 5 bases from J; bases unmatched to any gene: 4. Germline loops: CDR1 SNHLY, CDR2 FYNNEI. The CDR3 totals 13 residues. The CDR3 DNA is TGTGCCACCCAGGACAGGGATAATTCACCCCTCCACTTT. It is translated as CATQDRDNSPLHF.

Only a few counts were recorded for this clone. This chain joins TRBV5-6 and TRBJ2-7; 11 bases line up with TRBD2. The CDR3 consists of 15 residues. The V segment lost 2 bases and the J segment 6 bases; nucleotides outside the gene matches: 7. Looked up from germline, CDR1 is SGHDT and CDR2 is YYEEEE. The CDR3 loop reads CASSFVAGGPGEQYF. The CDR3 DNA reads as TGTGCCAGCAGCTTTGTAGCGGGAGGGCCGGGCGAGCAGTACTTC.

CDR3 in DNA: TGTGCCAGCAGCCCACAGGGGGCCCGGGAAGCTTTCTTT. As protein: CASSPQGAREAFF. The chain carries TRBV7-3 and TRBJ1-1; 9 nucleotides match TRBD1. Germline V CDR1 and CDR2: SGHTA, FQGTGA. V was clipped by 5 bases and J by 8 bases; unmatched bases: 6. CDR3 length: 13 amino acids.

Concerning this clone itself: A read error may account for a junction end that differs from germline. This chain uses TRBV5-1 with TRBJ2-5; D remains ambiguous. CDR1 is SGHRS, CDR2 YFSETQ, per germline. The CDR3 sequence is 12 residues long. CDR3 DNA: TGTGCCAGCAGTCGTGGAGCAGAGACCCAGTACTTC. This codes for CASSRGAETQYF.

The genes are TRBV11-2 and TRBJ2-1; TRBD1 matches 8 bases. Germline V gives CDR1 SGHAT, CDR2 FQNNGV. This CDR3 is 14 amino acids long. Germline trimming cut 7 bases from V and 2 bases from J; bases unmatched to any gene: 4. The CDR3 here is CASTPDRAYNEQFF. DNA of the CDR3: TGTGCCAGCACCCCGGACAGGGCCTACAATGAGCAGTTCTTC.

The chain couples TRBV7-3 to TRBJ2-1; TRBD2 matches 8 bases. Trimming at V came to 3 bases and at J to 5 bases, leaving 9 bases not matched to a gene. Germline CDR1 is SGHTA and CDR2 is FQGTGA. The CDR3 totals 16 residues. CDR3 sequence (DNA): TGTGCCAGCAGCTTCCCGCGGGGTAGCGGGAACAATGAGCAGTTCTTC. Residues: CASSFPRGSGNNEQFF.

The chain combines TRBV10-1 with TRBJ1-2; D is unclear. CDR3 length: 16 residues. The germline V and J ends were trimmed by 7 bases and 3 bases, with 21 bases remaining between them. From germline, CDR1 is WNHNN and CDR2 SYGVQD (reference sequence). In DNA, the CDR3 is TGCGCCAGCATTACGAATTGGGCAGAGAGTCACTATGGCTACACCTTC. Its translation: CASITNWAESHYGYTF.

The sample holds one count of this clone. The CDR3 loop is CASSSRTSGVSTDTQYF. The CDR3 region has the DNA TGCGCCAGCAGCTCCAGGACTAGCGGGGTTAGCACAGATACGCAGTATTTT. The rearrangement links TRBV5-1 to TRBJ2-3; TRBD2 matches at 12 bases. The trim removed 3 bases at V and 0 bases at J, leaving 5 bases unmatched. Per the germline V gene, CDR1 is SGHRS and CDR2 is YFSETQ. The CDR3 is 17 amino acids.

The V and J genes are TRBV9 and TRBJ2-3, with D tentatively TRBD2 (5 bases). V lost 6 bases and J lost 4, with 12 bases in between. The CDR3 runs to 13 residues. CDR1 is SGDLS and CDR2 is YYNGEE in the germline V gene. CDR3 bases: TGTGCCAGCACTATCGCGGGCGCAGATACGCAGTATTTT. Amino acid sequence: CASTIAGADTQYF.

V usage is TRBV9 and J usage is TRBJ1-1; tentative D call: TRBD1 (5 bases). CDR1 is SGDLS, CDR2 YYNGEE, per germline. This CDR3 region has 17 residues. The V end lost 4 bases, the J end lost 5 bases, and 24 bases lay between the germline ends. The DNA for the CDR3 is TGTGCCAGCAGCCCCTCCTCGGGCAGGCCATCAGGGACTGAAGCTTTCTTT. It yields the protein CASSPSSGRPSGTEAFF.

This chain uses TRBV7-3 with TRBJ2-1; TRBD2 agrees at 11 bases. Germline CDR1 reads SGHTA; CDR2 reads FQGTGA. V shed 1 base, J shed 6 bases, and the junction held 2 bases outside the gene matches. This CDR3 has 15 amino acids. The CDR3 nucleotides are TGTGCCAGCAGCTTAAGACTAGCGGGACGCAATGAGCAGTTCTTC. Translating it yields CASSLRLAGRNEQFF.

The chain recombines TRBV5-1 with TRBJ2-3; D remains unclear. Germline-derived CDR1 and CDR2 are SGHRS and YFSETQ. The CDR3 has 16 residues. With 0 bases removed from V and 2 bases from J, the gap between germline ends came to 13 bases. The CDR3 region has the DNA TGCGCCAGCAGCTTGGTTCCGGGTGTGGCCACAGATACGCAGTATTTT. Protein product: CASSLVPGVATDTQYF.

The J gene is TRBJ2-7, the V gene TRBV2; D not resolved. Germline V gene lookup returns CDR1 SNHLY and CDR2 FYNNEI. The length of the CDR3 is 14 residues. Trimming pared 4 bases from V and 0 bases from J, leaving 10 bases between. As DNA, the CDR3 is TGTGCCAGCAGTGGTGAGAGGAACTCCTACGAGCAGTACTTC. Its protein is CASSGERNSYEQYF.

The rearrangement links TRBV7-9 to TRBJ1-4, with D possibly TRBD1 on 5 matching bases. The CDR3 runs to 14 residues. Between the trimmed V and J ends, which lost 8 bases and 6 bases, there was a span of 16 bases. Germline values: CDR1 SEHNR, CDR2 FQNEAQ (reference sequence). CDR3 nucleotides: TGTGCCAGCCGACGACACACGGGGGATGAAAAACTGTTTTTT. Its translation is CASRRHTGDEKLFF.

V gene TRBV3-1 (or the pseudogene TRBV3-2) combines with J gene TRBJ1-5; a weak D match, TRBD1 (6 bases). Germline V gives CDR1 LGHDT, CDR2 YNNKEL (reference sequence). Trimming shortened V by 0 bases and J by 6 bases, and 21 bases separated the two germline ends. This CDR3 has 18 amino acids. CDR3 sequence: CASSQDAPGRLGGQPQHF. The CDR3 region has the DNA TGTGCCAGCAGCCAAGATGCCCCCGGTAGGTTAGGGGGTCAGCCCCAGCATTTT.

The chain has TRBV6-5 and TRBJ2-1; 10 bases are a match to TRBD2. The CDR3 is 14 amino acids. Germline CDR1 and CDR2: MNHEY and SVGAGI. The junction had 7 bases not matched to a gene; V was cut back by 7 bases and J by 7 bases. CDR3 region: CASKPSGSGNEQFF. CDR3 DNA sequence: TGTGCCAGCAAGCCTAGCGGGAGTGGTAATGAGCAGTTCTTC.

Details on this clone: Compared with germline, one end of the junction differs, possibly owing to a read error. The rearrangement joins TRBV5-1 to TRBJ2-1, with 9 bases that match TRBD2. Germline CDR1 is SGHRS and CDR2 is YFSETQ. The CDR3 is made up of 17 amino acids. CDR3 sequence reads: CASSLTASGMPYNEQFF. CDR3 nucleotide sequence: TGTGCCAGCAGCTTGACTGCTAGCGGGATGCCCTACAATGAGCAGTTCTTC.

This clone was seen a handful of times. This sequence joins TRBV7-3 and TRBJ2-2; weak D call: TRBD2 (5 bases). Between the trimmed V and J ends, which lost 3 bases and 0 bases, there was a span of 8 bases. The CDR3 is 15 amino acids. Germline V CDR1 and CDR2: SGHTA, FQGTGA. In DNA, the CDR3 is TGTGCCAGCAGCTTCGAGGGTGCGAACACCGGGGAGCTGTTTTTT. This translates into CASSFEGANTGELFF.

The chain has TRBV28 and TRBJ2-4; D unresolved. Germline CDR1 MDHEN, CDR2 SYDVKM. The length of the CDR3 is 15 residues. V lost 4 bases and J 1 base, leaving 11 bases between the germline ends. The CDR3 reads CASSSVSEAKNIQYF. The CDR3 region has the DNA TGTGCCAGCAGTTCGGTCTCCGAGGCCAAAAACATTCAGTACTTC.

V and J are TRBV28 and TRBJ2-7; 7 nucleotides agree with TRBD2. Germline CDR1 is MDHEN and CDR2 is SYDVKM. This CDR3 is built from 14 residues. V trimming: 2 bases; J trimming: 2 bases; junction bases outside the gene matches: 3. The chain's CDR3 is CASSLGGRAYEQYF. In DNA, the CDR3 is TGTGCCAGCAGTTTAGGTGGGAGGGCCTACGAGCAGTACTTC.

The sample holds one count of this clone. The CDR3, as DNA: TGTGCCAGCAGTGAGACAGCTACGAACACCGGGGAGCTGTTTTTT. Amino acids: CASSETATNTGELFF. The rearrangement joins TRBV2 to TRBJ2-2, with D maybe TRBD1 (5 bases). Germline V CDR1 and CDR2: SNHLY, FYNNEI. CDR3 length: 15 amino acids. V was trimmed by 3 bases and J by 0 bases, leaving 8 bases between them.

This rearrangement joins TRBV6-1 to TRBJ2-1; 10 nucleotides align to TRBD2. Germline V gene sequence: CDR1 MNHNS, CDR2 SASEGT. The CDR3 runs 17 residues. The trim removed 3 bases at V and 0 bases at J, leaving 5 bases unmatched. The CDR3 DNA reads as TGTGCCAGCAGTGACAGGCCTAGCGGGAGCTCCTACAATGAGCAGTTCTTC. This codes for CASSDRPSGSSYNEQFF.

This chain joins TRBV6-2 or TRBV6-3 and TRBJ1-5, with 8 bases aligning to TRBD1. Trimming removed 0 bases from V and 4 bases from J; junction bases left unmatched: 8. CDR1 and CDR2 from the germline V gene are MNHEY and SVGEGT. CDR3 length equals 17 residues. CDR3 nucleotides: TGTGCCAGCAGTTACTCGCCAGGGGGCCGGTGGAATCAGCCCCAGCATTTT. This gives the protein CASSYSPGGRWNQPQHF.

Note on this clone: Germline and junction disagree at one end, which may indicate a read error. This sequence joins TRBV5-1 and TRBJ2-7, with 8 bases lining up with TRBD1. The CDR3 has 16 residues. Per the germline V gene, CDR1 is SGHRS and CDR2 is YFSETQ. CDR3 DNA: TGTGCCAGCAGCTCGATAACAGGGGGTCGTACCTACGAGCAGTACTTC. This translates into CASSSITGGRTYEQYF.

J is TRBJ1-6 and V is TRBV10-1; the D gene is possibly TRBD1 (5 bases). The CDR3 has 14 amino acids. V lost 4 bases and J lost 8, with 12 bases in between. CDR1 and CDR2 from the germline V gene are WNHNN and SYGVQD (reference sequence). In DNA, the CDR3 is TGCGCCAGCAGTGTTGGGGGGACGGATTCACCCCTCCACTTT. It encodes CASSVGGTDSPLHF.

This clone was detected only once. The gene calls are TRBV29-1 and TRBJ2-1; 12 nucleotides line up with TRBD1. Losses at the gene ends were 6 bases for V and 3 bases for J; bases not matched to a gene: 6. CDR3 length: 15 residues. Germline-derived CDR1 and CDR2 are SQVTM and ANQGSEA. The CDR3 nucleotides read TGCAGCGTAGCCGGGACAGGGGGCGGCTACAATGAGCAGTTCTTC. Encoded protein: CSVAGTGGGYNEQFF.

CDR3 region: CASRPGTGRVTDTQYF. The CDR3 nucleotides are TGTGCCAGCAGACCTGGGACAGGGAGGGTCACAGATACGCAGTATTTT. The chain links TRBV7-2 to TRBJ2-3; 9 bases match TRBD1. The trim removed 6 bases at V and 2 bases at J, leaving 9 bases unmatched. This CDR3 is built from 16 residues. CDR1 SGHTA and CDR2 FQGNSA come from the germline V gene.